A selection of T cell receptor beta chains follows, all from one sample in a study of Ad26.COV2.S vaccination and SARS-CoV-2 variants. This table comes from immunoSEQ multiplex PCR, and its TCRdb copy is limited to in-frame clones, with some not included. Of 43,000 or so clones listed, roughly 84% are singletons. The specimen was peripheral blood, collected after recovery from COVID-19. These receptors originate from a human donor who had recovered from COVID-19. Both conserved end residues are part of each CDR3. The order of the fields is V gene, CDR3 protein.

>TRBV7-2
CASSSNGLQETQYF
>TRBV29-1
CSAGTPNQPQHF
>TRBV5-4
CASSDGTGGNEQFF
>TRBV5-1
CASSFGGGEETQYF
>TRBV5-1
CASSPRTESPLHF
>TRBV11-2
CASSLAAGNGYTF
>TRBV18
CASSLQRNTEAFF
>TRBV11-1
CASSFSRSNEKLFF
>TRBV5-4
CASSADSFGSGNTIYF
>TRBV3-1/TRBV3-2
CASSIHRDGTEAFF
>TRBV6-5
CASSHGMGGQPQHF
>TRBV4-1
CASSQDIPRTSGHGEQYF
>TRBV6-5
CASKRENTEAFF
>TRBV7-2
CASRSPRSSYEQYF
>TRBV5-1
CASSLSGGNGYTF
>TRBV10-1
CASSERRGYGYTF
>TRBV10-3
CAISGNRGMNTEAFF
>TRBV28
CASRPDIVMNTEAFF
>TRBV11-2
CASSSPRTRLGEGYTF
>TRBV12-5
CASGLVETQYF
>TRBV7-9
CASSPEGRAGNEQYF
>TRBV25-1
CASSAFGPQGEYF
>TRBV28
CASSFPDTGNTIYF
>TRBV19
CASSLRDSSNQPQHF
>TRBV5-1
CASSLGDSSGANVLTF
>TRBV14
CASSRQTVLDTEAFF
>TRBV7-3
CASSLGTGGFTEAFF
>TRBV18
CASSPAGEATQYF